This T cell receptor (beta chain) was profiled in a study of vaccination effects on CD4 cells after COVID-19. On the study more broadly: Participants each got two BNT162b2 or mRNA-1273 vaccine doses. Points from the study as a whole: After vaccination, at late timepoints, clones induced by infection and by vaccine contracted markedly.

Prior to sequencing, the ViraFEST assay stimulated PBMC with viral peptide pools, which expanded the antigen-specific CD4+ T cells. Investigators separated out CD4+ T cells once 10 days of culture had passed. Nucleocapsid antibodies were negative in the vaccine recipients, who had never had SARS-CoV-2 infection. The authors exchanged half the medium for IL-2 medium on days 3 and 7. Assay: immunoSEQ multiplex PCR; the TCRdb copy retains only in-frame clones and omits some. The table includes tens of thousands of clones, around 69% detected once. Germline CDR1 and CDR2: KGHDR and SFDVKD. The CDR3 consists of 15 residues. This clone was seen once. The antigen is not known. Germline and junction disagree at one end, which may indicate a read error.

The rearrangement joins TRBV24-1 to TRBJ1-5; 9 nucleotides align to TRBD1. The sequence came from a human donor who received a COVID-19 vaccine. Here the sequenced sample was CD4+ T cells from PBMCs cultured with HCoV-NL63 spike peptides, taken before COVID-19 vaccination. The DNA of the CDR3 is TGTGCCACGAGTGAGTCCGGGACAGGGCGTCAGCCCCAGCATTTT. Its translation is CATSESGTGRQPQHF.